These T cell receptor beta chains were read from a single sample in a study of blood T cell repertoires in COVID-19. Using immunoSEQ multiplex PCR, the repertoire was profiled, and TCRdb retains in-frame clones only, with some absent. The data contain tens of thousands of clones, about 80% of them singletons. The sequenced material came from peripheral blood. The receptors shown here come from a woman aged 50 to 60 with acute or convalescent COVID-19. Both conserved end residues are part of each CDR3. The D gene is left open where the match is weak. Size values are once, few and many counts, or a class for expanded clones, and some rows have none.

>TRBJ2-5|TRBV6-5|TRBD2|NA
CASSYLAGGETQYF
TGTGCCAGCAGTTACCTAGCGGGGGGGGAGACCCAGTACTTC
>TRBJ2-7|TRBV7-6|TRBD2|NA
CASSLLAGPRGEQYF
TGTGCCAGCAGCCTACTAGCGGGGCCCCGAGGCGAGCAGTACTTC
>TRBJ2-7|TRBV6-5|NA|NA
CASSYSAGAYEQYF
TGTGCCAGCAGTTACTCGGCAGGGGCCTACGAGCAGTACTTC
>TRBJ1-2|TRBV5-1|NA|few
CASSLIPTETYGYTF
TGCGCCAGCAGCTTGATCCCGACAGAAACCTATGGCTACACCTTC
>TRBJ2-1|TRBV5-6|NA|NA
CASSPYQRNEQFF
TGTGCCAGCAGCCCTTACCAGAGGAATGAGCAGTTCTTC
>TRBJ2-5|TRBV2|NA|once
CASSPPRNSGQETQYF
TGTGCCAGCAGTCCCCCCCGTAATAGCGGACAAGAGACCCAGTACTTC
>TRBJ1-2|TRBV18|NA|NA
CASSPNQAPGYGYTF
TGTGCCAGCTCACCAAATCAGGCCCCTGGCTATGGCTACACCTTC
>TRBJ1-2|TRBV19|TRBD1|NA
CASSMDRQVNYGYTF
TGTGCCAGTAGTATGGACAGGCAAGTAAACTATGGCTACACCTTC
>TRBJ1-6|TRBV7-2|TRBD1|NA
CASSLAGGTFSPLHF
TGTGCCAGCAGCTTGGCAGGGGGTACTTTTTCACCCCTCCACTTT
>TRBJ2-2|TRBV4-1|NA|NA
CASSPRRGGTGELFF
TGCGCCAGCAGCCCCCGGAGGGGGGGCACCGGGGAGCTGTTTTTT
>TRBJ1-6|TRBV5-4|NA|NA
CASSLTGINSPLHF
TGTGCCAGCAGCTTGACAGGGATTAATTCACCCCTCCACTTT
>TRBJ2-3|TRBV4-1|NA|NA
CASSQRGSSTDTQYF
TGCGCCAGCAGCCAGAGAGGATCTAGCACAGATACGCAGTATTTT
>TRBJ2-5|TRBV5-4|NA|NA
CASSPGGETQYF
TGTGCCAGCAGCCCCGGAGGAGAGACCCAGTACTTC
>TRBJ1-1|TRBV19|NA|NA
CASSMRGNTEAFF
TGTGCCAGTAGTATGAGAGGGAACACTGAAGCTTTCTTT
>TRBJ2-3|TRBV11-2|NA|NA
CASRQAGTFTDTQYF
TGTGCCAGCAGACAAGCCGGGACATTCACAGATACGCAGTATTTT
>TRBJ2-1|TRBV2|TRBD2|NA
CASSEPAGVDNEQFF
TGTGCCAGCAGTGAACCAGCGGGGGTGGACAATGAGCAGTTCTTC
>TRBJ2-7|TRBV2|NA|NA
CASWRAGGSSYEQYF
TGTGCCAGCTGGAGGGCAGGGGGGTCCTCCTACGAGCAGTACTTC
>TRBJ1-2|TRBV7-9|NA|NA
CASSLGQGYTF
TGTGCCAGCAGCTTAGGGCAAGGCTACACCTTC
>TRBJ2-7|TRBV27|NA|NA
CASSRARQLYEQYF
TGTGCCAGCAGCCGGGCCCGACAGCTCTACGAGCAGTACTTC
>TRBJ1-6|TRBV27|NA|NA
CASSFSSGVYNSPLHF
TGTGCCAGCAGTTTCTCCTCAGGGGTGTATAATTCACCCCTCCACTTT
>TRBJ1-1|TRBV4-3|NA|NA
CASSQSAGAENTEAFF
TGCGCCAGCAGCCAGTCAGCGGGCGCCGAGAACACTGAAGCTTTCTTT
>TRBJ2-5|TRBV20-1|TRBD1|NA
CSASLLAGGTQYF
TGCAGTGCTAGTCTATTGGCAGGGGGGACCCAGTACTTC
>TRBJ2-1|TRBV29-1|NA|NA
CSVDVSGVYNEQFF
TGCAGCGTTGACGTTTCGGGGGTCTACAATGAGCAGTTCTTC
>TRBJ2-7|TRBV15|TRBD1|NA
CATSRELSTGGYYEQYF
TGTGCCACCAGCAGAGAATTATCAACAGGGGGTTACTACGAGCAGTACTTC
>TRBJ1-4|TRBV11-2|TRBD1|NA
CASSPGGIGEKLFF
TGTGCCAGCAGCCCAGGGGGGATTGGCGAAAAACTGTTTTTT
>TRBJ1-3|TRBV6-5|NA|NA
CASYAGDSGNTIYF
TGTGCCAGCTATGCAGGGGACTCTGGAAACACCATATATTTT
>TRBJ1-1|TRBV9|NA|few
CASSVATGMNTEAFF
TGTGCCAGCAGCGTAGCTACCGGTATGAACACTGAAGCTTTCTTT
>TRBJ2-1|TRBV24-1|TRBD2|NA
CATSSPRSSGSSYNEQFF
TGTGCCACCAGTAGTCCCCGGTCTAGCGGGAGCTCCTACAATGAGCAGTTCTTC
>TRBJ2-5|TRBV28|NA|NA
CASSLRHRYQETQYF
TGTGCCAGCAGTTTACGTCACAGGTACCAAGAGACCCAGTACTTC
>TRBJ1-2|TRBV29-1|NA|few
CSVDPGSGDGYGYTF
TGCAGCGTTGACCCAGGCTCAGGGGATGGCTATGGCTACACCTTC
>TRBJ1-6|TRBV11-2|NA|few
CASSPTTRSYNSPLHF
TGTGCCAGCAGCCCAACCACCCGGTCCTATAATTCACCCCTCCACTTT
>TRBJ1-1|TRBV7-2|NA|NA
CASSFGYTEAFF
TGTGCCAGCAGCTTCGGGTACACTGAAGCTTTCTTT
>TRBJ1-1|TRBV29-1|TRBD1|NA
CSVKTGGLAEAFF
TGCAGCGTTAAGACAGGGGGTTTGGCTGAAGCTTTCTTT
>TRBJ1-1|TRBV19|TRBD1|NA
CASSKTGGWTEAFF
TGTGCCAGTAGTAAGACAGGGGGATGGACTGAAGCTTTCTTT
>TRBJ1-1|TRBV5-1|NA|once
CASSLGYRDTEAFF
TGCGCCAGCAGCTTGGGCTACAGGGACACTGAAGCTTTCTTT
>TRBJ1-3|TRBV7-2|NA|NA
CASSLGGGSAGNTIYF
TGTGCCAGCAGCTTAGGGGGAGGGAGCGCTGGAAACACCATATATTTT
>TRBJ2-3|TRBV7-9|TRBD1|NA
CASSPQGVTDTQYF
TGTGCCAGCAGCCCTCAGGGGGTAACAGATACGCAGTATTTT
>TRBJ1-5|TRBV28|TRBD1|NA
CASSLIDRGPQPQHF
TGTGCCAGCAGCTTAATTGACAGGGGGCCTCAGCCCCAGCATTTT
>TRBJ2-2|TRBV7-2|NA|NA
CASNLGPPGGELFF
TGTGCCAGCAACTTAGGCCCCCCAGGAGGGGAGCTGTTTTTT
>TRBJ1-1|TRBV27|NA|NA
CASTLGGGDTEAFF
TGTGCCAGCACCTTGGGAGGGGGAGACACTGAAGCTTTCTTT
>TRBJ1-1|TRBV11-2|NA|NA
CASSLTDTVNTEAFF
TGTGCCAGCAGCTTAACGGACACCGTGAACACTGAAGCTTTCTTT
>TRBJ1-3|TRBV7-8|TRBD1|NA
CASSHSGTGGRGENTIYF
TGTGCCAGCAGCCACTCCGGGACAGGGGGCCGGGGGGAAAACACCATATATTTT
>TRBJ1-1|TRBV19|NA|NA
CASSPASTNTEAFF
TGTGCCAGTTCCCCCGCGAGCACGAACACTGAAGCTTTCTTT
>TRBJ1-2|TRBV28|TRBD1|NA
CASSFWTGEGYTF
TGTGCCAGCAGTTTCTGGACAGGCGAGGGCTACACCTTC
>TRBJ1-3|TRBV6-6|NA|NA
CASSYGLSGNTIYF
TGTGCCAGCAGTTACGGCCTCTCTGGAAACACCATATATTTT